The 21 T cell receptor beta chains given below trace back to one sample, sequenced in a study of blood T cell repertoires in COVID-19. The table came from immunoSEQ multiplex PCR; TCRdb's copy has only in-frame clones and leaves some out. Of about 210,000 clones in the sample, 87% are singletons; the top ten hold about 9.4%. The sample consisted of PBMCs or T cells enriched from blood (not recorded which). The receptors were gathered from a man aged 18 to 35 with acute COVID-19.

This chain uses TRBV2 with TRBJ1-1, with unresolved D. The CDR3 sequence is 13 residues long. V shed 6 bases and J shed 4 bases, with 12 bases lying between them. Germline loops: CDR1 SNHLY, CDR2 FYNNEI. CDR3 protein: CASRPGRGTEAFF. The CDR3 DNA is TGTGCCAGCAGGCCCGGTCGTGGCACTGAAGCTTTCTTT. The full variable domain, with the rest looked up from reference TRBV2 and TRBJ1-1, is EPEVTQTPSHQVTQMGQEVILRCVPISNHLYFYWYRQILGQKVEFLVSFYNNEISEKSEIFDDQFSVERPDGSNFTLKIRSTKLEDSAMYFCASRPGRGTEAFFGQGTRLTVV.

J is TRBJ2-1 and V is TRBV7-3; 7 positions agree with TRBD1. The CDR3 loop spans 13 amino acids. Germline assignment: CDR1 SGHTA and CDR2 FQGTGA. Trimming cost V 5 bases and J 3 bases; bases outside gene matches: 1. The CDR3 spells CASSGDSYNEQFF. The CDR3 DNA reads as TGTGCCAGCAGCGGGGACAGCTACAATGAGCAGTTCTTC.

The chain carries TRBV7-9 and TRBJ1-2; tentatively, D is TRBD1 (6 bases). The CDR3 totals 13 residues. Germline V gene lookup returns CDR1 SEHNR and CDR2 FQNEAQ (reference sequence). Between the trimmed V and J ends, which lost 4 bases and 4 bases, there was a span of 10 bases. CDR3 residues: CASSSGVGYGYTF. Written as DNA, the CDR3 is TGTGCCAGCAGCTCAGGGGTTGGCTATGGCTACACCTTC.

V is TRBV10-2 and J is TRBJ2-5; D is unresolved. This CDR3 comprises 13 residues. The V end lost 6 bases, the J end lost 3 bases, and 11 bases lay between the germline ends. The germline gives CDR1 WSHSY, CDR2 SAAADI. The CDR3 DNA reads TGCGCCAGCAGCCTACTTAATAAAGAGACCCAGTACTTC. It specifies CASSLLNKETQYF.

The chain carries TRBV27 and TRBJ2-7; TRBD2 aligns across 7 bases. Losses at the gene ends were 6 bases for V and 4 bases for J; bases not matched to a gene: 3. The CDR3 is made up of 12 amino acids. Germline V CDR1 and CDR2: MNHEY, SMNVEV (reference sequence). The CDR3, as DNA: TGTGCCAGCAGATCTAGCGGTTACGAGCAGTACTTC. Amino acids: CASRSSGYEQYF.

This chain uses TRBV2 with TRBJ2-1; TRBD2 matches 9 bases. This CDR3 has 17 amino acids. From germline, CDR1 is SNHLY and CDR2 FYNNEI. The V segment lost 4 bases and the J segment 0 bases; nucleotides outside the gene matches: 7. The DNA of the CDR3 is TGTGCCAGCAGTGGTAGGTCTAGCGGGGTCTCCTACAATGAGCAGTTCTTC. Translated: CASSGRSSGVSYNEQFF.

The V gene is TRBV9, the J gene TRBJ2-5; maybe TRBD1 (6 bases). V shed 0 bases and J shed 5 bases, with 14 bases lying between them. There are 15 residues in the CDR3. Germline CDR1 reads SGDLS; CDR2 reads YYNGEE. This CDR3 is CASSVATGKSETQYF. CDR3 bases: TGTGCCAGCAGCGTAGCTACAGGGAAAAGTGAGACCCAGTACTTC.

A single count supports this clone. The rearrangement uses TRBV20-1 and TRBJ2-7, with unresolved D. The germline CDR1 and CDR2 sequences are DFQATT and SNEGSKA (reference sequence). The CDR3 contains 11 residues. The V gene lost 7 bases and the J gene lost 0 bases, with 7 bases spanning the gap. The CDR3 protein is CSGASSYEQYF. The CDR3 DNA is TGCAGTGGCGCATCCTCCTACGAGCAGTACTTC.

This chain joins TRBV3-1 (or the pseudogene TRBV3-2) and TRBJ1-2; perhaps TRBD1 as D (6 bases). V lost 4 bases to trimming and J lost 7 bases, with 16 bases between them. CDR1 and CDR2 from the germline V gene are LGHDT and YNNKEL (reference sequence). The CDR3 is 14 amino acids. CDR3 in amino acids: CASSPGGGLGGYTF. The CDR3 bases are TGTGCCAGCAGCCCCGGGGGGGGGCTCGGTGGCTACACCTTC.

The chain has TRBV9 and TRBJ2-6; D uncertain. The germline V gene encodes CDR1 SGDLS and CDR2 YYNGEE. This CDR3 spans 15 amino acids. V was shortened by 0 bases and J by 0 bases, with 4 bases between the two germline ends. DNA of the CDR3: TGTGCCAGCAGCGTAGGCGTCTCTGGGGCCAACGTCCTGACTTTC. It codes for CASSVGVSGANVLTF.

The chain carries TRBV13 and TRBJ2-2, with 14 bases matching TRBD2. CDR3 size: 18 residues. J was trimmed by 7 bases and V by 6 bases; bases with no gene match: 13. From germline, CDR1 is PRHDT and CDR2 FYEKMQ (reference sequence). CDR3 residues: CASRPRLAGGPRHGELFF. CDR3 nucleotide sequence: TGTGCCAGCAGGCCTCGACTAGCGGGAGGGCCTCGTCACGGGGAGCTGTTTTTT.

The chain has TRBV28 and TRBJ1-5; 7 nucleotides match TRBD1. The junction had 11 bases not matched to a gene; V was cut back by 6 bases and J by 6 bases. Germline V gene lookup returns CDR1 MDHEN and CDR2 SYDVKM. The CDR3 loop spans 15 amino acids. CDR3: CASSPPTGSGQPQHF. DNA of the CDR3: TGTGCCAGCAGCCCGCCGACAGGGTCTGGTCAGCCCCAGCATTTT.

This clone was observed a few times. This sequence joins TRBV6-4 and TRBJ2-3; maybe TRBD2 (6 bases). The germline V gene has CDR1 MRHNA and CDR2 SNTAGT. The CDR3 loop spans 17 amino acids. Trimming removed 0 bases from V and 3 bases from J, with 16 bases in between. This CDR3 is CASSDSPSEGGTDTQYF. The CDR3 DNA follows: TGTGCCAGCAGTGACTCTCCTTCTGAGGGAGGAACAGATACGCAGTATTTT.

The chain's CDR3 is CASSLTSSYNEQFF. The DNA of the CDR3 is TGTGCCAGCAGTTTAACGAGCTCCTACAATGAGCAGTTCTTC. This rearrangement joins TRBV27 to TRBJ2-1; D is uncertain. This CDR3 has 14 amino acids. V was shortened by 2 bases and J by 0 bases, with 5 bases between the two germline ends. CDR1 is MNHEY and CDR2 is SMNVEV in the germline V gene (reference sequence).

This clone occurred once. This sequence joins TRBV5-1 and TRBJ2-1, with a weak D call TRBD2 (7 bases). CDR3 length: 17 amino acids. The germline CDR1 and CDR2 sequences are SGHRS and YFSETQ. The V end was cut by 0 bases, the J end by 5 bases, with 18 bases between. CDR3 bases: TGCGCCAGCAGCTTGGCCGCTGTCGGGGGGCAACACAATGAGCAGTTCTTC. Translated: CASSLAAVGGQHNEQFF.

The CDR3 loop is CASSEVQHEQYF. The CDR3 nucleotides read TGTGCCAGCAGTGAAGTACAGCACGAGCAGTACTTC. The chain has TRBV6-1 and TRBJ2-7; D gene ambiguous. The CDR3 sequence is 12 residues long. Germline V gene data show CDR1 as MNHNS and CDR2 as SASEGT. The V end lost 1 base, the J end lost 5 bases, and 6 bases lay between the germline ends.

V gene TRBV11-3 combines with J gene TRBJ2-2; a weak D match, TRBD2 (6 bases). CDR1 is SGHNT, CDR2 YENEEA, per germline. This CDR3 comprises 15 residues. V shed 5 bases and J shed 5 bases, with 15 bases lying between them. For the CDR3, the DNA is TGTGCCAGCAGCATTAGCGGCGATGGGACCGGGGAGCTGTTTTTT. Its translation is CASSISGDGTGELFF.

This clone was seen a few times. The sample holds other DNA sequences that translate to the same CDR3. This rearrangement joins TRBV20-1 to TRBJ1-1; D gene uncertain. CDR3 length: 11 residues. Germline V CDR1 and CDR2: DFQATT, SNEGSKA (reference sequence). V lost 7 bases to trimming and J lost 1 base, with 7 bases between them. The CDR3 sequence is CSVYRNTEAFF. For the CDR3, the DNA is TGCAGTGTGTACAGGAACACTGAAGCTTTCTTT.

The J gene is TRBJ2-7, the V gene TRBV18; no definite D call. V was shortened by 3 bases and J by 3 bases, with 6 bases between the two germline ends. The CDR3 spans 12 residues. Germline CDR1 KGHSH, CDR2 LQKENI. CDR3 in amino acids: CASSPQIYEQYF. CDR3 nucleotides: TGTGCCAGCTCACCTCAGATCTACGAGCAGTACTTC.

CDR3 protein: CASGGGQVSQPQHF. The CDR3 coding sequence is TGTGCCAGCGGGGGAGGACAGGTCAGTCAGCCCCAGCATTTT. J is TRBJ1-5 and V is TRBV28; TRBD1 aligns across 7 bases. Germline V lookup: CDR1 MDHEN, CDR2 SYDVKM. J gave up 6 bases and V 8 bases, and 10 bases lay outside the gene matches. The CDR3 has 14 amino acids.

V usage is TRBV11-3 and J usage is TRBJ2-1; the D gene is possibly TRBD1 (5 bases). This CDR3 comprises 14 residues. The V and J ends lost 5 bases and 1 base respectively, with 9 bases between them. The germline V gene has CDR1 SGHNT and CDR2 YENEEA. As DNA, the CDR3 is TGTGCCAGCAGCCTTAGGGGATCCTACAATGAGCAGTTCTTC. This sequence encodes CASSLRGSYNEQFF.